This TCR beta chain was captured in a study of blood T cell repertoires in COVID-19. The CDR3 has 15 residues. Germline CDR1 is SEHNR and CDR2 is FQNEAQ (reference sequence). Trimming shortened V by 5 bases and J by 8 bases, and 18 bases separated the two germline ends. Sequencing was performed with immunoSEQ multiplex PCR; in TCRdb, only in-frame clones are kept and a portion is missing. This sample has roughly 150,000 clones, with around 73% found just once. The chain has TRBV7-9 and TRBJ1-4; possibly TRBD1 for D (6 bases). Sequencing used PBMCs or T cells enriched from blood (not recorded which). This sequence originates from a woman aged 45-65 years who had recovered from COVID-19. This CDR3 reads CASSPRTDSREKLFF. DNA for the CDR3: TGTGCCAGCAGCCCTCGGACAGATTCAAGGGAAAAACTGTTTTTT.